In its sample, the clone carrying this T cell receptor beta chain was seen a few times. The data were taken from a study of patients and donors after allogeneic stem cell transplantation. MiXCR, applied by TCRdb to the RT-PCR reads, yields one record per CDR3 protein. This table holds approximately 220,000 distinct CDR3 sequences, roughly two fifths found once. The V gene lost 1 base and the J gene lost 4 bases, with 13 bases spanning the gap. The CDR3 length is 15 residues. Germline V lookup: CDR1 MGHRA, CDR2 YSYEKL. The TCR sequence derives from a human donor who was either an allogeneic HSCT recipient or a stem cell or donor lymphocyte infusion donor (not recorded which). It is not recorded whose cells these are; they may come from a transplant donor. The specimen was blood, either unsorted or a sorted T cell fraction (not recorded which). J is TRBJ1-1 and V is TRBV4-1; no reliable D call. The CDR3: CASSQGLPVGTEAFF. CDR3 sequence (DNA): TGCGCCAGCAGCCAAGGTTTGCCTGTGGGCACTGAAGCTTTCTTT.